The clone carrying this TCR beta chain was detected only once. Assay: immunoSEQ multiplex PCR; the TCRdb copy retains only in-frame clones and omits some. The sample consists of 50,000 to 55,000 clones, around 91% of them appearing once. This entry is derived from a study of OX40 agonist ivuxolimab in advanced cancers. Study background: At doses from 0.01 to 10 mg/kg, patients were given intravenous ivuxolimab every 2 weeks. Partial responses occurred in three patients (one hepatocellular carcinoma, two cutaneous melanoma).

This CDR3 region has 16 residues. Germline-derived CDR1 and CDR2 are GTSNPN and SVGIG (reference sequence). The V end lost 0 bases, the J end lost 4 bases, and 19 bases lay between the germline ends. The sample was CD4+ or CD8+ T cells sorted from blood, taken in a trial of the OX40 agonist ivuxolimab. The receptor was isolated from an adult with an advanced solid tumor such as melanoma, head and neck, liver or kidney cancer. The V gene is TRBV30, the J gene TRBJ2-7; TRBD1 is a possible D gene (6 bases). The CDR3 nucleotides are TGTGCCTGGAGTGTATCGAGGACAGTATGGATTTACGAGCAGTACTTC. It is translated as CAWSVSRTVWIYEQYF.